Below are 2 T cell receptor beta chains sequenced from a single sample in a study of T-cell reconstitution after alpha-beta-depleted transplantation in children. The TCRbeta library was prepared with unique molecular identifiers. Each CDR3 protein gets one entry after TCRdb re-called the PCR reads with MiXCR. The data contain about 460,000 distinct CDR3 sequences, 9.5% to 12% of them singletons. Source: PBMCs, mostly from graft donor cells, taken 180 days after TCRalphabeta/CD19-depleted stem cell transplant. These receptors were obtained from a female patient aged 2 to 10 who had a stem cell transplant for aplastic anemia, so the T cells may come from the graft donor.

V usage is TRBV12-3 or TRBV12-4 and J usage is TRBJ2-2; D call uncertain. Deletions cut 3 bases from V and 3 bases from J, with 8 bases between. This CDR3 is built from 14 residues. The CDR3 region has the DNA TGTGCCAGCAGTTTCGTCCGGGACACCGGGGAGCTGTTTTTT. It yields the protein CASSFVRDTGELFF.

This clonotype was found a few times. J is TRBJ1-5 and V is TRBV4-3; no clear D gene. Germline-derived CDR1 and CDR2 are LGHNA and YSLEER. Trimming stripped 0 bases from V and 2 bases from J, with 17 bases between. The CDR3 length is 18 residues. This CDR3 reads CASSQDVLEIGGNQPQHF. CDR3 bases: TGCGCCAGCAGCCAAGATGTACTGGAAATTGGGGGCAATCAGCCCCAGCATTTT.